The 15 T cell receptor beta chains below were found in one sample sequenced in a study of blood T cell repertoires in COVID-19. TCRdb keeps only in-frame clones here, not all; method: immunoSEQ multiplex PCR. This table has a few hundred thousand clones, 86% appearing once. Specimen: peripheral blood. All receptors come from a woman aged 50 to 65 with acute or convalescent COVID-19.

The rearrangement joins TRBV9 to TRBJ2-1, with D uncertain. V lost 3 bases to trimming and J lost 0 bases, with 10 bases between them. Germline loops: CDR1 SGDLS, CDR2 YYNGEE. The CDR3 contains 15 residues. The CDR3 nucleotides are TGTGCCAGCAGCGACTTGCCTTCCTCCTACAATGAGCAGTTCTTC. Protein sequence: CASSDLPSSYNEQFF.

The rearrangement joins TRBV27 to TRBJ2-5, with TRBD2 identical over 10 bases. The CDR3 has 16 residues. The germline CDR1 and CDR2 sequences are MNHEY and SMNVEV (reference sequence). The V gene end was trimmed by 5 bases and the J gene end by 5 bases; junction bases not matched to a gene: 11. This chain's CDR3 is CASSAQLAGWGETQYF. CDR3 nucleotide sequence: TGTGCCAGCAGTGCACAACTAGCGGGATGGGGGGAGACCCAGTACTTC.

The chain employs TRBV7-6 and TRBJ1-6; tentatively, D is TRBD1 (6 bases). This CDR3 is built from 15 residues. V shed 5 bases and J shed 8 bases, with 16 bases lying between them. CDR1 and CDR2 from the germline V gene are SGHVS and FNYEAQ. The CDR3 region is CASSAGQLSHSPLHF. The CDR3, as DNA: TGTGCCAGCAGCGCAGGACAGCTATCGCATTCACCCCTCCACTTT.

The chain recombines TRBV27 with TRBJ2-1; 7 bases map to TRBD1. Germline V gene lookup returns CDR1 MNHEY and CDR2 SMNVEV (reference sequence). J gave up 2 bases and V 5 bases, and 3 bases lay outside the gene matches. This CDR3 is 14 amino acids long. The CDR3 DNA sequence: TGTGCCAGCAGTCGTCAGGGGGCCTACAATGAGCAGTTCTTC. As protein: CASSRQGAYNEQFF.

V gene TRBV5-1 combines with J gene TRBJ2-1; D is possibly TRBD2 (5 bases). The germline V and J ends were trimmed by 5 bases and 6 bases, with 12 bases remaining between them. This CDR3 has 13 residues. Germline loops: CDR1 SGHRS, CDR2 YFSETQ. CDR3 sequence: CASRDLATNEQFF. CDR3 in DNA: TGCGCCAGCAGAGACTTAGCGACCAATGAGCAGTTCTTC.

The chain employs TRBV4-3 and TRBJ1-5; D ambiguous. V shed 0 bases and J shed 2 bases, with 11 bases lying between them. This CDR3 has 16 residues. Germline V CDR1 and CDR2: LGHNA, YSLEER. CDR3 DNA: TGCGCCAGCAGCCAAGACGGCGTAGCCCGCAATCAGCCCCAGCATTTT. Protein sequence: CASSQDGVARNQPQHF.

This chain links TRBV19 with TRBJ2-4; TRBD2 matches at 8 bases. Per the germline V gene, CDR1 is LNHDA and CDR2 is SQIVND (reference sequence). The V gene end was trimmed by 7 bases and the J gene end by 7 bases; junction bases not matched to a gene: 6. The CDR3 has 13 residues. CDR3 DNA: TGTGCCAGTACCAACCCGGGGGGGAACATTCAGTACTTC. It specifies CASTNPGGNIQYF.

As DNA, the CDR3 is TGTGCCAGCAGTCCCGACCGGACAGGGATAAATTCACCCCTCCACTTT. This sequence encodes CASSPDRTGINSPLHF. V usage is TRBV27 and J usage is TRBJ1-6; 8 positions match TRBD1. Germline lookup yields CDR1 MNHEY and CDR2 SMNVEV (reference sequence). The CDR3 is 16 residues long. The trim removed 5 bases at V and 7 bases at J, leaving 10 bases unmatched.

V and J are TRBV18 and TRBJ2-3, with TRBD2 matching over 11 bases. The CDR3 is 16 residues long. V was pared by 0 bases and J by 7 bases, with 6 bases of the junction left unmatched. The V gene's germline CDR1 is KGHSH and CDR2 LQKENI. The CDR3 DNA is TGTGCCAGCTCACCACCTAACCTAGCGGGAGGTTATACGCAGTATTTT. Its translation: CASSPPNLAGGYTQYF.

The rearrangement uses TRBV3-1 (or the pseudogene TRBV3-2) and TRBJ1-2, with 11 bases aligning to TRBD1. This CDR3 region has 13 residues. The V and J ends lost 5 bases and 11 bases, in that order; junction bases with no gene match: 7. CDR1 and CDR2 from the germline V gene are LGHDT and YNNKEL (reference sequence). The CDR3 protein is CASSARDRGIYTF. The CDR3 nucleotides are TGTGCCAGCAGCGCCCGGGACAGGGGGATTTACACCTTC.

V is TRBV12-3 or TRBV12-4 and J is TRBJ1-6; D gene ambiguous. Trimming stripped 1 base from V and 9 bases from J, with 7 bases between. This CDR3 has 13 amino acids. DNA for the CDR3: TGTGCCAGCAGTTTAGATGAGGTTTCACCCCTCCACTTT. Amino acid sequence: CASSLDEVSPLHF.

This clone has only a few counts. This chain uses TRBV28 with TRBJ1-4, with 7 positions matching TRBD1. The germline V gene encodes CDR1 MDHEN and CDR2 SYDVKM. CDR3 length: 13 amino acids. J lost 8 bases, V lost 5 bases, and 5 bases had no gene match. The CDR3 nucleotides read TGTGCCAGCAGTAGGCAGGGGGAGGAAAAACTGTTTTTT. Encoded protein: CASSRQGEEKLFF. Full variable domain (outside the CDR3, taken from reference TRBV28 and TRBJ1-4): DVKVTQSSRYLVKRTGEKVFLECVQDMDHENMFWYRQDPGLGLRLIYFSYDVKMKEKGDIPEGYSVSREKKERFSLILESASTNQTSMYLCASSRQGEEKLFFGSGTQLSVL.

As for this clone: This sample includes further DNA sequences coding for the same CDR3. This sequence joins TRBV9 and TRBJ2-3; TRBD2 is a possible D gene (6 bases). The CDR3 spans 15 residues. Germline V gene sequence: CDR1 SGDLS, CDR2 YYNGEE. Trimming shortened V by 0 bases and J by 2 bases, and 10 bases separated the two germline ends. CDR3 in amino acids: CASSVVGGITDTQYF. In DNA form, the CDR3 reads TGTGCCAGCAGCGTAGTGGGGGGAATCACAGATACGCAGTATTTT.

The chain carries TRBV24-1 and TRBJ2-7; D perhaps matches TRBD1 (6 bases). V was pared by 4 bases and J by 2 bases, with 17 bases between. In germline, CDR1 is KGHDR, CDR2 SFDVKD. The CDR3 is 16 residues long. The chain's CDR3 is CATSDRDTYPPYEQYF. The CDR3 coding sequence is TGTGCCACCAGTGACCGGGACACCTACCCACCCTACGAGCAGTACTTC.

The CDR3 coding sequence is TGTGCCAGCAGCAAAAGGGACAGGGACCACCAAGAGACCCAGTACTTC. This gives the protein CASSKRDRDHQETQYF. The chain uses TRBV21-1 and TRBJ2-5; the D call TRBD1 from the table was never checked on the DNA. TRBV21-1 represents a pseudogene. The CDR3 is made up of 16 amino acids.